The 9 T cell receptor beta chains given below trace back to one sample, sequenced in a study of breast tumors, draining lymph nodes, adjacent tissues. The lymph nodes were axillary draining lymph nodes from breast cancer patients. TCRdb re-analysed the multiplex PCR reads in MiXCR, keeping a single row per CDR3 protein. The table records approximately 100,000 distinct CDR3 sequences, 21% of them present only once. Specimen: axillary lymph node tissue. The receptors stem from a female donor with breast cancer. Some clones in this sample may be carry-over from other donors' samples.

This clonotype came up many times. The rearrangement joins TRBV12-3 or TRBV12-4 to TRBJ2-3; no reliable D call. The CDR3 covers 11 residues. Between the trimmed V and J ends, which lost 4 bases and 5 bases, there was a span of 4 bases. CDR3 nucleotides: TGTGCCAGCAGTTCTCGAGATACGCAGTATTTT. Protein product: CASSSRDTQYF.

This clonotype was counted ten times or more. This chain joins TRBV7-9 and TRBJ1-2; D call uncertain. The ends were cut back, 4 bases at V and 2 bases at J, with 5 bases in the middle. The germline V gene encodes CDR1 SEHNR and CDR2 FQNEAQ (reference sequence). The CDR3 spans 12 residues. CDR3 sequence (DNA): TGTGCCAGCAGCTCGAGAAACTATGGCTACACCTTC. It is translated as CASSSRNYGYTF.

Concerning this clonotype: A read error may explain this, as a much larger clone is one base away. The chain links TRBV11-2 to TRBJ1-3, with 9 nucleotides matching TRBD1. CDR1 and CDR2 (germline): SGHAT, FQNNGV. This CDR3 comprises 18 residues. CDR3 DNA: TGTGCCAGCAGCTTAAACCATAGTCCGGGACAGGGAAGAAACACCACATATTTT. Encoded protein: CASSLNHSPGQGRNTTYF.

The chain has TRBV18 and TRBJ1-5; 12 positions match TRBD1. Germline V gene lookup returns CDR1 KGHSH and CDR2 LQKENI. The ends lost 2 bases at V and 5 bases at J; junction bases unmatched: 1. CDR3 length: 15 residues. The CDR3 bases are TGTGCCAGCTCACCAGGGACAGGGGGCGATCAGCCCCAGCATTTT. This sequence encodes CASSPGTGGDQPQHF.

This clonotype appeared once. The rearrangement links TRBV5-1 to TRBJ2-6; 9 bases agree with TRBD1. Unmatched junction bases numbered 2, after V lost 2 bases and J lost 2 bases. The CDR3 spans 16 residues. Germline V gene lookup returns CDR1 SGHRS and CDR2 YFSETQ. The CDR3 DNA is TGCGCCAGCAGCTTACAGGGGGCGACTGGGGCCAACGTCCTGACTTTC. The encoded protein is CASSLQGATGANVLTF.

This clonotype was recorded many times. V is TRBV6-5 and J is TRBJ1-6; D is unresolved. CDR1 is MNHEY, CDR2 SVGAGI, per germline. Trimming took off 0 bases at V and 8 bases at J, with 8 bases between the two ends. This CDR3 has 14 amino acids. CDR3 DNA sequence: TGTGCCAGCAGTTACTCGCGGGCGGATTCACCCCTCCACTTT. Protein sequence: CASSYSRADSPLHF.

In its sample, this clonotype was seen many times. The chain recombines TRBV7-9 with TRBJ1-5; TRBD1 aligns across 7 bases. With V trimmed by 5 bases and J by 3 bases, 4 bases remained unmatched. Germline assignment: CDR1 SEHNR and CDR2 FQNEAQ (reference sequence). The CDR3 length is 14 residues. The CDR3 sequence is CASSAGQINQPQHF. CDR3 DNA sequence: TGTGCCAGCAGCGCGGGACAGATCAATCAGCCCCAGCATTTT. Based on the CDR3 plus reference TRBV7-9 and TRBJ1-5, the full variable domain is DTGVSQNPRHKITKRGQNVTFRCDPISEHNRLYWYRQTLGQGPEFLTYFQNEAQLEKSRLLSDRFSAERPKGSFSTLEIQRTEQGDSAMYLCASSAGQINQPQHFGDGTRLSIL.

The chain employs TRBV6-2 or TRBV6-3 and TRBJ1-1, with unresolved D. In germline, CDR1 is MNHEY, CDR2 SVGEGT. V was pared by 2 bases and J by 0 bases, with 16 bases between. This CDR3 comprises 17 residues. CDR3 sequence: CASSYSGDESMNTEAFF. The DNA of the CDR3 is TGTGCCAGCAGTTACAGCGGGGATGAGAGCATGAACACTGAAGCTTTCTTT.

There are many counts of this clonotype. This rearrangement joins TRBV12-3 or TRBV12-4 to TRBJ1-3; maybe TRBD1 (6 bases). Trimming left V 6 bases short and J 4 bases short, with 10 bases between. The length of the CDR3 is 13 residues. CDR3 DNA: TGTGCCAGCAGCATCGACAGGGGAAACACCATATATTTT. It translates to CASSIDRGNTIYF.